A single sample is the source of the 22 T cell receptor beta chains below, sequenced in a study of CD8 T cells in Susac syndrome. The RNA, about 0.45 to 1 ug, was put through reverse transcription using random hexamers. One entry per CDR3 protein, called by TCRdb with MiXCR from the immunoSEQ multiplex PCR reads. This table holds approximately 150,000 distinct CDR3 sequences, roughly 95% found once. Specimen: CD4+ T cells from PBMCs. Receptors were obtained from a human donor with Susac syndrome.

The gene calls are TRBV10-2 and TRBJ2-5; D is unresolved. Germline V gene sequence: CDR1 WSHSY, CDR2 SAAADI. The CDR3 contains 11 residues. Trimming pared 3 bases from V and 7 bases from J, leaving 6 bases between. The CDR3 loop reads CASSDLVTQYF. The DNA for the CDR3 is TGCGCCAGCAGTGATCTCGTGACCCAGTACTTC.

In this sample, this clonotype turned up once. This rearrangement joins TRBV29-1 to TRBJ2-3; the D gene is possibly TRBD2 (6 bases). The CDR3 totals 13 residues. Germline lookup yields CDR1 SQVTM and CDR2 ANQGSEA. Trimming cost V 7 bases and J 5 bases, with 16 bases left between them. CDR3 in amino acids: CSAEAGRRDTQYF. For the CDR3, the DNA is TGCAGCGCCGAGGCGGGGCGAAGAGATACGCAGTATTTT.

This sequence joins TRBV29-1 and TRBJ1-2; unclear D gene. The germline V gene has CDR1 SQVTM and CDR2 ANQGSEA. The CDR3 has 12 amino acids. V dropped 2 bases and J dropped 5 bases, with 9 bases sitting between them. The CDR3 loop reads CSVESLPYGYTF. The CDR3 DNA follows: TGCAGCGTTGAAAGCCTTCCTTATGGCTACACCTTC.

J is TRBJ2-3 and V is TRBV3-1; 9 bases align to TRBD2. The CDR3 length is 20 residues. Germline V CDR1 and CDR2: LGHDT, YNNKEL (reference sequence). The junction had 16 bases not matched to a gene; V was cut back by 1 base and J by 2 bases. CDR3 coding DNA: TGTGCCAGCAGCCAAGGCGGCGGGGGGGCCTTTTGGTCTCTCACAGATACGCAGTATTTT. Translated, it gives CASSQGGGGAFWSLTDTQYF.

The chain combines TRBV29-1 with TRBJ2-2; 8 bases fit TRBD1. V gave up 4 bases and J gave up 1 base; unmatched junction bases: 2. This CDR3 is built from 14 residues. Germline-derived CDR1 and CDR2 are SQVTM and ANQGSEA. This chain's CDR3 is CSVGQGLNTGELFF. CDR3 coding DNA: TGCAGCGTTGGACAGGGGTTGAACACCGGGGAGCTGTTTTTT.

The genes are TRBV3-1 and TRBJ2-3; 7 bases are shared with TRBD1. Unmatched junction bases numbered 4, after V lost 4 bases and J lost 0 bases. The CDR3 is made up of 15 amino acids. Germline V gives CDR1 LGHDT, CDR2 YNNKEL (reference sequence). The CDR3 nucleotides read TGTGCCAGCAGCCTCGGGACAGCCAGCACAGATACGCAGTATTTT. As protein: CASSLGTASTDTQYF.

This chain connects TRBV9 to TRBJ1-3; unclear D gene. The V end lost 3 bases, the J end lost 5 bases, and 12 bases lay between the germline ends. This CDR3 region has 14 residues. Germline V gene lookup returns CDR1 SGDLS and CDR2 YYNGEE. The CDR3 region is CASSATDARNTIYF. The CDR3 DNA reads as TGTGCCAGCAGCGCTACGGACGCTAGAAACACCATATATTTT.

The chain employs TRBV12-3 or TRBV12-4 and TRBJ2-7, with D unclear. V was clipped by 2 bases and J by 0 bases, with 17 bases between them. The CDR3 runs to 17 residues. CDR3 in amino acids: CASSLYSWDPSSYEQYF. The CDR3 nucleotides read TGTGCCAGCAGTTTATATTCCTGGGATCCAAGCTCCTACGAGCAGTACTTC.

J is TRBJ2-1 and V is TRBV29-1; tentative D call: TRBD1 (6 bases). The CDR3 loop spans 14 amino acids. Per germline, CDR1 SQVTM and CDR2 ANQGSEA. The V end was cut by 2 bases, the J end by 0 bases, with 8 bases between. CDR3 bases: TGCAGCGTTGAACGAGGGGGCTCCTACAATGAGCAGTTCTTC. Protein: CSVERGGSYNEQFF.

The chain uses TRBV20-1 and TRBJ2-3; TRBD2 aligns across 12 bases. CDR1 is DFQATT, CDR2 SNEGSKA, per germline (reference sequence). With 3 bases clipped from V and 5 bases from J, the junction kept 6 bases outside the gene matches. The CDR3 totals 15 residues. The chain's CDR3 is CSASQSSGRGDTQYF. In DNA, the CDR3 is TGCAGTGCTAGCCAATCTAGCGGGAGGGGAGATACGCAGTATTTT.

The V call is TRBV20-1, the J call TRBJ2-5; TRBD2 matches at 8 bases. CDR1 DFQATT and CDR2 SNEGSKA come from the germline V gene (reference sequence). The CDR3 runs to 15 residues. Germline trimming cut 3 bases from V and 3 bases from J; bases unmatched to any gene: 9. This CDR3 reads CSASEAGAVEETQYF. The CDR3 DNA reads as TGCAGTGCTAGCGAAGCGGGAGCCGTTGAAGAGACCCAGTACTTC.

The J gene is TRBJ1-5, the V gene TRBV20-1, with a tentative D call TRBD1 (6 bases). Per germline, CDR1 DFQATT and CDR2 SNEGSKA (reference sequence). Trimming shortened V by 6 bases and J by 4 bases, and 16 bases separated the two germline ends. The CDR3 runs 14 residues. DNA of the CDR3: TGCAGTGCACTATCGGGACACAAAAATCAGCCCCAGCATTTT. It yields the protein CSALSGHKNQPQHF.

The chain recombines TRBV12-3 or TRBV12-4 with TRBJ2-7; 7 nucleotides agree with TRBD1. The CDR3 contains 13 residues. After removal of 4 bases from V and 3 bases from J, the junction contained 3 bases not matched to a gene. CDR3 amino acids: CASSWGQHYEQYF. CDR3 nucleotides: TGTGCCAGCAGTTGGGGACAGCACTACGAGCAGTACTTC.

J is TRBJ1-1 and V is TRBV6-6; a weak D match, TRBD1 (5 bases). The CDR3 has 11 amino acids. Per the germline V gene, CDR1 is MNHNY and CDR2 is SVGAGI (reference sequence). The ends were cut back, 4 bases at V and 8 bases at J, with 8 bases in the middle. In nucleotides, the CDR3 is TGTGCCAGCAGTTCTCCAGGGGAAGCTTTCTTT. This gives the protein CASSSPGEAFF.

V usage is TRBV20-1 and J usage is TRBJ2-7; D is perhaps TRBD2 (6 bases). The germline V and J ends were trimmed by 3 bases and 5 bases, with 14 bases remaining between them. The length of the CDR3 is 13 residues. Germline V gene sequence: CDR1 DFQATT, CDR2 SNEGSKA (reference sequence). CDR3 loop: CSARTRAYNEQYF. CDR3 coding DNA: TGCAGTGCTAGGACTAGAGCCTACAACGAGCAGTACTTC.

The rearrangement uses TRBV20-1 and TRBJ1-4, with a weak D call TRBD1 (5 bases). The CDR3 contains 13 residues. The V gene lost 4 bases and the J gene lost 8 bases, with 14 bases spanning the gap. CDR1 is DFQATT and CDR2 is SNEGSKA in the germline V gene (reference sequence). For the CDR3, the DNA is TGCAGTGCTAAAAACAGGAGGCGGGAAAAACTGTTTTTT. This translates into CSAKNRRREKLFF.

This clonotype was detected only once. This chain connects TRBV29-1 to TRBJ1-1; D perhaps matches TRBD1 (5 bases). Germline CDR1 is SQVTM and CDR2 is ANQGSEA. The ends were cut back, 7 bases at V and 3 bases at J, with 18 bases in the middle. CDR3 length: 14 residues. The CDR3 DNA reads as TGCAGCGGGACGTCACGGGGGAAGGACACTGAAGCTTTCTTT. The encoded protein is CSGTSRGKDTEAFF. The full variable domain, completed using reference TRBV29-1 and TRBJ1-1, is SAVISQKPSRDICQRGTSLTIQCQVDSQVTMMFWYRQQPGQSLTLIATANQGSEATYESGFVIDKFPISRPNLTFSTLTVSNMSPEDSSIYLCSGTSRGKDTEAFFGQGTRLTVV.

The chain links TRBV20-1 to TRBJ2-7; a weak D match, TRBD1 (5 bases). V lost 6 bases to trimming and J lost 2 bases, with 14 bases between them. The CDR3 is 13 amino acids. The germline V gene has CDR1 DFQATT and CDR2 SNEGSKA (reference sequence). The CDR3 reads CSALPVGPYEQYF. The CDR3, as DNA: TGCAGTGCCCTACCCGTGGGGCCCTACGAGCAGTACTTC.

The gene calls are TRBV4-1 and TRBJ1-5; the match to TRBD1 covers 8 bases. Germline-derived CDR1 and CDR2 are MGHRA and YSYEKL. The junction had 3 bases not matched to a gene; V was cut back by 0 bases and J by 5 bases. There are 15 residues in the CDR3. In DNA form, the CDR3 reads TGCGCCAGCAGCCAAGAGGCGACAGGGGATCAGCCCCAGCATTTT. Amino acid sequence: CASSQEATGDQPQHF.

The chain carries TRBV28 and TRBJ2-5; a possible D gene is TRBD1 (6 bases). Germline assignment: CDR1 MDHEN and CDR2 SYDVKM. V lost 11 bases to trimming and J lost 5 bases, with 15 bases between them. This CDR3 contains 12 residues. CDR3 in DNA: TGTGCCGCAGGGGCACAGAGGGAGACCCAGTACTTC. It is translated as CAAGAQRETQYF.

V is TRBV12-3 or TRBV12-4 and J is TRBJ2-2; TRBD2 agrees at 12 bases. There are 14 residues in the CDR3. V lost 8 bases to trimming and J lost 6 bases; unmatched junction nucleotides: 4. The DNA of the CDR3 is TGTGCCAGCCAGACTAGCGGGAGTGCCGGGGAGCTGTTTTTT. This translates into CASQTSGSAGELFF.

V and J are TRBV12-3 or TRBV12-4 and TRBJ2-7; 7 bases match TRBD1. CDR3 size: 13 residues. The V gene end was trimmed by 6 bases and the J gene end by 3 bases; junction bases not matched to a gene: 5. CDR3: CASSRDSYYEQYF. As DNA, the CDR3 is TGTGCCAGCAGCCGGGACAGTTACTACGAGCAGTACTTC.